These 14 T cell receptor beta chains share one sample of origin, sequenced in a study of T cell responses to AZD1222 COVID-19 vaccine. Data came from immunoSEQ multiplex PCR; TCRdb stores just in-frame clones and leaves some out. The sample includes fewer than 130,000 clones, more than 90% of them seen just once. The sequencing used peripheral blood, collected on day 0 of AZD1222 vaccination. The receptors shown here come from an adult in good health.

The chain couples TRBV29-1 to TRBJ1-5, with 10 bases that match TRBD1. Germline loops: CDR1 SQVTM, CDR2 ANQGSEA. The CDR3 extends over 13 amino acids. V was pared by 7 bases and J by 4 bases, with 4 bases of the junction left unmatched. The CDR3 sequence is CSARTGGNQPQHF. The DNA of the CDR3 is TGCAGCGCCCGGACAGGGGGGAATCAGCCCCAGCATTTT.

The V and J genes are TRBV19 and TRBJ1-5, with D perhaps TRBD1 (6 bases). Trimming removed 3 bases from V and 4 bases from J, with 13 bases in between. CDR1 is LNHDA and CDR2 is SQIVND in the germline V gene (reference sequence). CDR3 size: 15 residues. CDR3 sequence reads: CASSMGHTGNQPQHF. CDR3 in DNA: TGTGCCAGTAGTATGGGACATACGGGGAATCAGCCCCAGCATTTT.

The J gene is TRBJ1-5, the V gene TRBV3-1 (or the pseudogene TRBV3-2); 9 bases are shared with TRBD1. Germline V gene lookup returns CDR1 LGHDT and CDR2 YNNKEL (reference sequence). Losses at the gene ends were 3 bases for V and 6 bases for J; bases not matched to a gene: 3. This CDR3 is built from 14 residues. CDR3 bases: TGTGCCAGCAGCCAGGGACAGGGCCCTCAGCCCCAGCATTTT. It encodes CASSQGQGPQPQHF.

The chain couples TRBV7-2 to TRBJ1-2; D is ambiguous. In germline, CDR1 is SGHTA, CDR2 FQGNSA. CDR3 length: 12 amino acids. Trimming stripped 1 base from V and 5 bases from J, with 5 bases between. The CDR3 DNA reads as TGTGCCAGCAGCTTAGGCTCGTATGGCTACACCTTC. Protein product: CASSLGSYGYTF.

The chain combines TRBV11-2 with TRBJ2-2; no clear D. The CDR3 is 15 amino acids. V was shortened by 5 bases and J by 4 bases, with 14 bases between the two germline ends. From germline, CDR1 is SGHAT and CDR2 FQNNGV. The CDR3 nucleotides are TGTGCCAGCAGCCTACCCTCGGGCTCCACCGGGGAGCTGTTTTTT. Translated, it gives CASSLPSGSTGELFF.

The J gene is TRBJ2-7, the V gene TRBV4-2; D is perhaps TRBD1 (5 bases). The length of the CDR3 is 13 residues. Trimming stripped 1 base from V and 6 bases from J, with 10 bases between. CDR1 and CDR2 from the germline V gene are LGHNA and YNFKEQ. The CDR3 region has the DNA TGTGCCAGCAGCCAAGCTTTAAGGGGCGAGCAGTACTTC. The encoded protein is CASSQALRGEQYF.

The V gene is TRBV2, the J gene TRBJ2-3; no clear D. The CDR3 totals 13 residues. V was clipped by 6 bases and J by 2 bases, with 9 bases between them. Germline V gene sequence: CDR1 SNHLY, CDR2 FYNNEI. The CDR3 sequence is CASSGSYTDTQYF. The CDR3 nucleotides are TGTGCCAGCAGCGGGTCATACACAGATACGCAGTATTTT.

This sequence joins TRBV19 and TRBJ2-1, with 8 positions matching TRBD1. Trimming at V came to 10 bases and at J to 1 base, leaving 6 bases not matched to a gene. Germline CDR1 is LNHDA and CDR2 is SQIVND (reference sequence). The CDR3 totals 14 residues. The CDR3 DNA reads TGTGCCACCTCAGGGGGCGGATCCTACAATGAGCAGTTCTTC. This codes for CATSGGGSYNEQFF.

This chain joins TRBV9 and TRBJ1-1, with D unclear. Between the trimmed V and J ends, which lost 4 bases and 8 bases, there was a span of 15 bases. The CDR3 has 13 amino acids. Per germline, CDR1 SGDLS and CDR2 YYNGEE. In DNA, the CDR3 is TGTGCCAGCAGCCCTGGGAGGGCGCGGGAAGCTTTCTTT. Translating gives CASSPGRAREAFF.

The chain has TRBV3-1 (or the pseudogene TRBV3-2) and TRBJ1-1; D not certain. Trimming left V 1 base short and J 0 bases short, with 6 bases between. The germline V gene has CDR1 LGHDT and CDR2 YNNKEL (reference sequence). The CDR3 is made up of 14 amino acids. Here the CDR3 DNA reads TGTGCCAGCAGCCAAGGGCCAATGAACACTGAAGCTTTCTTT. This sequence encodes CASSQGPMNTEAFF.

This sequence joins TRBV12-3 or TRBV12-4 and TRBJ2-7; no firm D call. This CDR3 is built from 13 residues. V lost 8 bases to trimming and J lost 0 bases, with 11 bases between them. CDR3 DNA: TGTGCCAGCCGAAGCCGATACTCCTACGAGCAGTACTTC. It translates to CASRSRYSYEQYF.

J is TRBJ1-2 and V is TRBV5-1; 7 bases are a match to TRBD1. This CDR3 region has 14 residues. The V gene end was trimmed by 1 base and the J gene end by 6 bases; junction bases not matched to a gene: 6. Germline CDR1 reads SGHRS; CDR2 reads YFSETQ. Here the CDR3 reads CASSLFKGADGYTF. The CDR3 nucleotides read TGCGCCAGCAGCTTGTTTAAGGGGGCCGATGGCTACACCTTC.

V usage is TRBV5-6 and J usage is TRBJ1-2, with 7 bases aligning to TRBD1. The V segment lost 1 base and the J segment 4 bases; nucleotides outside the gene matches: 4. The CDR3 loop spans 14 amino acids. Germline V gene lookup returns CDR1 SGHDT and CDR2 YYEEEE. In DNA form, the CDR3 reads TGTGCCAGCAGCTTGCCGGCAGGGGGCTATGGCTACACCTTC. Protein: CASSLPAGGYGYTF.

V and J are TRBV5-1 and TRBJ1-1; perhaps TRBD1 as D (6 bases). This CDR3 spans 13 amino acids. The ends were cut back, 2 bases at V and 5 bases at J, with 10 bases in the middle. Germline V gives CDR1 SGHRS, CDR2 YFSETQ. The CDR3 loop reads CASSFGGRTEAFF. In DNA, the CDR3 is TGCGCCAGCAGCTTCGGGGGGCGAACTGAAGCTTTCTTT.